This is a list of T cell receptor beta chains from one sample in a study of cytomegalovirus exposure and HLA in healthy donors. The protocol was immunoSEQ multiplex PCR, while the TCRdb copy is restricted to in-frame clones and leaves out a portion. This table holds around 300,000 clones, around 86% found once. Source material: PBMCs. These receptors all come from a woman under 30 in good health and CMV-seronegative. The CDR3 runs from the conserved cysteine through the conserved F or W. The order of the fields is D gene, V gene, clone size, J gene, CDR3 DNA, CDR3 protein. A D gene is named only where the DNA matches it firmly. Expanded clones are given a class, and other clones once, few, many or no size at all.

.	TRBV23-1	.	TRBJ1-2	TGCGCCAGCCTTCGACGGGGGGTAGCGGATGGCTACACCTTC	CASLRRGVADGYTF
TRBD1	TRBV29-1	once	TRBJ1-1	TGCAGCGTTCATCGGACAGGGCGGACTGAAGCTTTCTTT	CSVHRTGRTEAFF
TRBD1	TRBV27	.	TRBJ1-2	TGTGCCAGCAGTTTCCGGACAGGATCTAACTATGGCTACACCTTC	CASSFRTGSNYGYTF
.	TRBV7-9	.	TRBJ1-2	TGTGCCAGCAGCCGCGAGGGTAACTATGGCTACACCTTC	CASSREGNYGYTF
TRBD1	TRBV30	.	TRBJ2-3	TGTGCCTGGAGTAGCTTCGACAGGGATACAGATACGCAGTATTTT	CAWSSFDRDTDTQYF
TRBD2	TRBV2	.	TRBJ2-1	TGTGCCAGCAGTTGGACTAGCGGACAGAATGAGCAGTTCTTC	CASSWTSGQNEQFF
.	TRBV12-2	few	TRBJ1-1	TGTGCAAGTCGCTTTCACACGGCTTTCTTT	CASRFHTAFF
.	TRBV7-9	once	TRBJ1-1	TGTGCCAGCAGCCCTCCGGGACACATGAACACTGAAGCTTTCTTT	CASSPPGHMNTEAFF
.	TRBV7-2	.	TRBJ1-5	TGTGCCAGCAGCCCAATCTGGGGGCCATATAGCAATCAGCCCCAGCATTTT	CASSPIWGPYSNQPQHF
TRBD2	TRBV7-6	.	TRBJ2-1	TGTGCCAGCAGCCAGCATTGGGGACTAGCTTCCTACAATGAGCAGTTCTTC	CASSQHWGLASYNEQFF
TRBD1	TRBV7-9	few	TRBJ1-6	TGTGCCAGCAGCTCGGTCCCGGGACAGGGGTTCATCCTCCACTTT	CASSSVPGQGFILHF
TRBD1	TRBV5-4	.	TRBJ2-1	TGTGCCAGCAGCTTGCCGGGACAGGGATACAATGAGCAGTTCTTC	CASSLPGQGYNEQFF
.	TRBV6-1	.	TRBJ1-3	TGTGCCAGCAGTGGACAGGAAGGAAACACCATATATTTT	CASSGQEGNTIYF
TRBD1	TRBV6-6	.	TRBJ1-6	TGTGCCAGCAGCCGGGACAGCCCCACCTATAATTCACCCCTCCACTTT	CASSRDSPTYNSPLHF
TRBD1	TRBV4-1	.	TRBJ1-2	TGCGCCAGCAGCCAAGAACTCACAGGGGTGGGCTATGGCTACACCTTC	CASSQELTGVGYGYTF
.	TRBV5-1	few	TRBJ2-7	TGCGCCAGCAGCGGGGGCCAGATAGACGAGCAGTACTTC	CASSGGQIDEQYF
.	TRBV6-6	.	TRBJ1-5	TGTGCCAGCAGTTACGCCACGGATCAGCCCCAGCATTTT	CASSYATDQPQHF
.	TRBV7-2	.	TRBJ2-5	TGTGCCAGCAGCTTAGGACAGAACCTCAGGAAGACCCAGTACTTC	CASSLGQNLRKTQYF
TRBD2	TRBV11-3	.	TRBJ2-6	TGTGCCAGCAGCCCCCCTAGCGGGGACTCCTCTGGGGCCAACGTCCTGACTTTC	CASSPPSGDSSGANVLTF
.	TRBV5-1	few	TRBJ1-1	TGCGCCAGCAGCTTGACAGGGAGGGACACTGAAGCTTTCTTT	CASSLTGRDTEAFF
TRBD1	TRBV4-1	.	TRBJ1-1	TGCGCCAGCAGCCCCTCCGGGACAGGACTTGAAGCTTTCTTT	CASSPSGTGLEAFF
TRBD2	TRBV5-1	few	TRBJ2-1	TGCGCCAGCAGCCCAGGACTAGCGGGAGCCTACAATGAGCAGTTCTTC	CASSPGLAGAYNEQFF
.	TRBV7-3	.	TRBJ2-5	TGTGCCAGCAGCTTGGGGGGCCAAGAGACCCAGTACTTC	CASSLGGQETQYF
TRBD1	TRBV27	.	TRBJ2-7	TGTGCCAGCAAACCCGGGACAGGAGCCTACGAGCAGTACTTC	CASKPGTGAYEQYF
TRBD1	TRBV11-2	.	TRBJ2-3	TGTGCCAGCAGCCCTCGACGGACAGGAGAGGAGCAGTATTTT	CASSPRRTGEEQYF
.	TRBV25-1	.	TRBJ1-2	TGTGCCAGCAGTGTGGGGGGTAGCTATGGCTACACCTTC	CASSVGGSYGYTF
TRBD1	TRBV6-1	.	TRBJ1-5	TGTGCCAGCAGTGGGGGAGGGACAGGGTACCAGCCCCAGCATTTT	CASSGGGTGYQPQHF
TRBD1	TRBV7-6	.	TRBJ2-5	TGTGCCAGCAGTAGGGGACAGGGGGGGGAGACCCAGTACTTC	CASSRGQGGETQYF
TRBD2	TRBV6-5	.	TRBJ2-3	TGTGCCAGCCGGGGGGGGGATACGCAGTATTTT	CASRGGDTQYF
TRBD2	TRBV30	.	TRBJ2-5	TGTGCCTGGAGTCCAGGCGGGGGGGGGAGTTGGGCCCAGTACTTC	CAWSPGGGGSWAQYF
.	TRBV5-6	.	TRBJ2-7	TGTGCCAGCAGCTTCGCAGGCGAGCAGTACTTC	CASSFAGEQYF
TRBD1	TRBV5-1	.	TRBJ1-2	TGCGCCAGCAGCTTGGAGGGGGCAAGGGGCTACACCTTC	CASSLEGARGYTF
.	TRBV19	.	TRBJ2-7	TGTGCCAGTAGTATAGCGGCGGCGGGCTCCTACGAGCAGTACTTC	CASSIAAAGSYEQYF
TRBD1	TRBV6-1	.	TRBJ2-5	TGTGCCAGCAGGGAAAGACAGGGGGCGCCCCAAGAGACCCAGTACTTC	CASRERQGAPQETQYF
TRBD2	TRBV5-1	once	TRBJ2-7	TGCGCCAGCAGCTTGGGTAGCGGGAGCTACGAGCAGTACTTC	CASSLGSGSYEQYF
.	TRBV30	.	TRBJ1-2	TGTGCCTGGAGTGTTCGGAGGAGCTATGGCTACACCTTC	CAWSVRRSYGYTF
.	TRBV6-5	.	TRBJ2-7	.	CASSSSDRWPYEQYF
.	TRBV28	.	TRBJ1-5	TGTGCCAGCAGTTTGAACAGGATCAATCAGCCCCAGCATTTT	CASSLNRINQPQHF
TRBD2	TRBV11-2	.	TRBJ2-7	TGTGCCAGCAGCACAATAAGCGGGGATAGCTCCTACGAGCAGTACTTC	CASSTISGDSSYEQYF
.	TRBV19	.	TRBJ1-2	TGTGCCAGTAGTATAGATCCGGTCTTGGGCTACACCTTC	CASSIDPVLGYTF
TRBD1	TRBV7-9	.	TRBJ1-1	TGTGCCAGCAGCTCAACCTACGGGACAGGGCTGAACACTGAAGCTTTCTTT	CASSSTYGTGLNTEAFF
.	TRBV7-7	.	TRBJ1-6	TGTGCTAGCAGCTTAAGTCGGGGGAGAAATTCACCCCTCCACTTT	CASSLSRGRNSPLHF
.	TRBV7-6	.	TRBJ1-1	TGTGCCAGCAGCCCCCAACTAGGGTTTGAAGCTTTCTTT	CASSPQLGFEAFF
.	TRBV4-3	.	TRBJ2-2	TGCGCCAGCAGCCAAGATAGCAGTTATAACACCGGGGAGCTGTTTTTT	CASSQDSSYNTGELFF
.	TRBV2	.	TRBJ1-1	TGTGCCAGCAGTGGTACAGTTAACACTGAAGCTTTCTTT	CASSGTVNTEAFF
.	TRBV29-1	.	TRBJ2-7	TGCAGCGTTGGAGGCCGGAGCTCCTACGAGCAGTACTTC	CSVGGRSSYEQYF
TRBD2	TRBV13	.	TRBJ2-1	TGTGCCAGCAGCTCTCCCGGGACTAATTACAATGAGCAGTTCTTC	CASSSPGTNYNEQFF
.	TRBV5-5	.	TRBJ1-2	TGTGCCAGCAGCCTTATACGGGAGGGCAGGTATGGCTACACCTTC	CASSLIREGRYGYTF
TRBD1	TRBV7-6	once	TRBJ2-7	TGTGCCAGCAGCTTAGGGGACAGGGGGGACCCCTACGAGCAGTACTTC	CASSLGDRGDPYEQYF
.	TRBV28	.	TRBJ1-3	TGTGCCAGCAGAATACAGGGAGTCGGAAACACCATATATTTT	CASRIQGVGNTIYF
.	TRBV7-2	.	TRBJ1-3	TGTGCCAGCAGCTTCTACTCTGGAAACACCATATATTTT	CASSFYSGNTIYF
TRBD1	TRBV27	.	TRBJ1-1	TGTGCCAGCAGTTTCACAGGGGTCACTGAAGCTTTCTTT	CASSFTGVTEAFF